The count of the clone carrying this TCR beta chain is one. This record comes from a study of cytomegalovirus exposure and HLA in healthy donors. While unrecorded immune exposures were likely, the donors were nominally healthy when sampled. A multiplex PCR was run with 60 Vbeta primers and 13 Jbeta primers. Method: immunoSEQ multiplex PCR; TCRdb's copy keeps in-frame clones and lacks some. The data contain around 110,000 clones, about four fifths of them singletons. Germline assignment: CDR1 ENHRY and CDR2 SYGVKD. The CDR3 consists of 14 residues. The ends were cut back, 6 bases at V and 5 bases at J, with 16 bases in the middle.

The source of this sequence is a man aged 25 to 45 in good health and CMV-seropositive. Sequencing input: PBMCs. This sequence joins TRBV10-3 and TRBJ1-2; the D gene is possibly TRBD1 (6 bases). The CDR3 loop is CAIRGAVRDYGYTF. CDR3 nucleotides: TGTGCCATCAGGGGGGCGGTAAGAGATTATGGCTACACCTTC.